Detailed here is one T cell receptor beta chain. Its antigen remains unknown. A read error may produce the germline difference seen at one junction end. This entry comes from a study of T-cell memory formation after mild COVID-19. Study details: Largely donor-specific TCR clusters were found.

TCRdb used MiXCR to reprocess the 5' RACE reads, holding one entry per CDR3 protein. The table lists more than 150,000 distinct CDR3 sequences, roughly 12% of them singletons. Overall study results and limits: CD4/CD8 balance held among clones contracting day 15 to 85, and later expanders leaned CD4+.

Sequenced input: PBMCs or a T cell subset sorted from them (not recorded which). This clonotype originated in a man between 18 and 35 years old who had mild COVID-19 (a few samples of this study predate the infection). Cell type and time point are not known.

The CDR3 nucleotides are TGTGCCAGAAGCTATAGACAGGGGGGGTACAATGAGCAGTTCTTC. As protein: CARSYRQGGYNEQFF. This chain uses TRBV7-9 with TRBJ2-1; the match to TRBD1 covers 9 bases. The CDR3 sequence is 15 residues long. Germline V gives CDR1 SEHNR, CDR2 FQNEAQ (reference sequence).